A single sample is the source of the 20 T cell receptor beta chains below, sequenced in a study of cytomegalovirus exposure and HLA in healthy donors. A multiplex PCR was run with 60 Vbeta primers and 13 Jbeta primers. Profiling relied on immunoSEQ multiplex PCR, and the TCRdb table lists in-frame clones only, not all of them. The table for this sample gives under 45,000 clones. The sample taken for sequencing was PBMCs. These receptors all stem from a male donor in good health and CMV-seronegative.

The chain combines TRBV6-1 with TRBJ1-1, with a tentative D call TRBD1 (5 bases). The germline gives CDR1 MNHNS, CDR2 SASEGT. The CDR3 loop spans 15 amino acids. Trimming removed 4 bases from V and 3 bases from J, with 15 bases in between. The CDR3 region has the DNA TGTGCCAGCAGTGGCCGAGTGGGGGGGGACACTGAAGCTTTCTTT. It encodes CASSGRVGGDTEAFF.

This chain uses TRBV9 with TRBJ1-2; 8 nucleotides align to TRBD1. The CDR3 has 15 residues. The junction had 8 bases not matched to a gene; V was cut back by 4 bases and J by 3 bases. The V gene's germline CDR1 is SGDLS and CDR2 YYNGEE. CDR3 DNA: TGTGCCAGCAGCCCCCGGACAGGGACCGACTATGGCTACACCTTC. It yields the protein CASSPRTGTDYGYTF.

The chain has TRBV6-5 and TRBJ1-3; no definite D call. Germline values: CDR1 MNHEY, CDR2 SVGAGI. V lost 5 bases and J lost 3, with 8 bases in between. This CDR3 is 13 amino acids long. The CDR3 bases are TGTGCCAGCAGTGACACTTTTGGAAACACCATATATTTT. It translates to CASSDTFGNTIYF.

The chain carries TRBV7-3 and TRBJ1-1; 8 nucleotides align to TRBD1. CDR3 length: 16 amino acids. With 2 bases clipped from V and 1 base from J, the junction kept 6 bases outside the gene matches. The germline CDR1 and CDR2 sequences are SGHTA and FQGTGA. CDR3 residues: CASSLDSGTGNTEAFF. CDR3 sequence (DNA): TGTGCCAGCAGCTTAGATTCCGGGACAGGGAACACTGAAGCTTTCTTT.

The chain joins TRBV28 to TRBJ2-7; D ambiguous. Germline-derived CDR1 and CDR2 are MDHEN and SYDVKM. This CDR3 has 11 amino acids. The V and J ends lost 2 bases and 7 bases respectively, with 6 bases between them. Here the CDR3 DNA reads TGTGCCAGCAGTTTAGGTGAGGAGCAGTACTTC. It translates to CASSLGEEQYF.

The V call is TRBV2, the J call TRBJ1-1, with D hard to call. There are 15 residues in the CDR3. Trimming stripped 6 bases from V and 1 base from J, with 15 bases between. The germline CDR1 and CDR2 sequences are SNHLY and FYNNEI. CDR3 in amino acids: CASRELQTPNTEAFF. The CDR3 DNA reads as TGTGCCAGCAGGGAACTACAGACCCCGAACACTGAAGCTTTCTTT.

The rearrangement joins TRBV5-1 to TRBJ2-3; 8 positions agree with TRBD1. CDR3 size: 16 residues. The germline V gene has CDR1 SGHRS and CDR2 YFSETQ. Trimming took 5 bases from V and 4 from J; bases not matched to a gene: 12. This CDR3 reads CASSIDQGARSDTQYF. The CDR3 DNA sequence: TGCGCCAGCAGTATTGATCAGGGGGCAAGGTCAGATACGCAGTATTTT.

The rearrangement uses TRBV11-2 and TRBJ2-5; TRBD2 aligns across 9 bases. Germline CDR1 and CDR2: SGHAT and FQNNGV. The V segment lost 1 base and the J segment 0 bases; nucleotides outside the gene matches: 3. The CDR3 is 16 residues long. The CDR3 loop is CASSLVAGGYQETQYF. CDR3 sequence (DNA): TGTGCCAGCAGCTTAGTGGCGGGGGGGTACCAAGAGACCCAGTACTTC. The whole variable domain, filled in from reference TRBV11-2 and TRBJ2-5, reads EAGVAQSPRYKIIEKRQSVAFWCNPISGHATLYWYQQILGQGPKLLIQFQNNGVVDDSQLPKDRFSAERLKGVDSTLKIQPAKLEDSAVYLCASSLVAGGYQETQYFGPGTRLLVL.

The chain uses TRBV5-1 and TRBJ1-1; no reliable D call. The V gene's germline CDR1 is SGHRS and CDR2 YFSETQ. This CDR3 is built from 13 residues. V lost 4 bases and J 1 base, leaving 8 bases between the germline ends. For the CDR3, the DNA is TGCGCCAGCAGCATTTCAGGGAACACTGAAGCTTTCTTT. This codes for CASSISGNTEAFF.

The rearrangement links TRBV7-9 to TRBJ2-1; 10 bases match TRBD1. Germline-derived CDR1 and CDR2 are SEHNR and FQNEAQ (reference sequence). V trimming: 2 bases; J trimming: 7 bases; junction bases outside the gene matches: 14. This CDR3 has 18 residues. This CDR3 reads CASSLNAGRDRGGNEQFF. The CDR3 region has the DNA TGTGCCAGCAGCTTAAACGCCGGGAGGGACAGGGGAGGGAATGAGCAGTTCTTC.

The chain links TRBV28 to TRBJ2-5; 11 nucleotides agree with TRBD1. The CDR3 runs to 15 residues. The V gene's germline CDR1 is MDHEN and CDR2 SYDVKM. The ends lost 8 bases at V and 1 base at J; junction bases unmatched: 6. The CDR3 loop is CASLGTGGTQETQYF. Here the CDR3 DNA reads TGTGCCAGCCTTGGGACAGGGGGTACCCAAGAGACCCAGTACTTC.

The V and J genes are TRBV19 and TRBJ1-5, with a tentative D call TRBD1 (6 bases). Trimming pared 6 bases from V and 4 bases from J, leaving 7 bases between. The CDR3 consists of 12 residues. CDR1 and CDR2 from the germline V gene are LNHDA and SQIVND (reference sequence). In nucleotides, the CDR3 is TGTGCCAGTAGACAGGGTAATCAGCCCCAGCATTTT. Its protein product is CASRQGNQPQHF.

This rearrangement joins TRBV5-1 to TRBJ2-2; 10 bases are a match to TRBD1. The CDR3 length is 16 residues. The V and J ends lost 6 bases and 4 bases, in that order; junction bases with no gene match: 9. Germline CDR1 and CDR2: SGHRS and YFSETQ. For the CDR3, the DNA is TGCGCCAGCACCCAAGACAGGGGGCCTTTCACCGGGGAGCTGTTTTTT. Its translation is CASTQDRGPFTGELFF.

The chain is built from TRBV19 and TRBJ1-1; D uncertain. Germline lookup yields CDR1 LNHDA and CDR2 SQIVND (reference sequence). This CDR3 is 12 amino acids long. Trimming shortened V by 3 bases and J by 2 bases, and 4 bases separated the two germline ends. In DNA form, the CDR3 reads TGTGCCAGTAGTATCTACAACACTGAAGCTTTCTTT. Its protein product is CASSIYNTEAFF.

The chain combines TRBV30 with TRBJ2-5, with D hard to call. Germline CDR1 and CDR2: GTSNPN and SVGIG (reference sequence). CDR3 size: 15 residues. With 2 bases removed from V and 5 bases from J, the gap between germline ends came to 18 bases. In nucleotides, the CDR3 is TGTGCCTGGAGTTGGAGTGGCACCCCGAGGGAGACCCAGTACTTC. As protein: CAWSWSGTPRETQYF.

The chain couples TRBV27 to TRBJ2-6; D is possibly TRBD2 (6 bases). From germline, CDR1 is MNHEY and CDR2 SMNVEV (reference sequence). V lost 3 bases to trimming and J lost 2 bases, with 20 bases between them. The CDR3 consists of 19 residues. The CDR3 nucleotides read TGTGCCAGCAGTTTTTCCCTCGCTCCGTGGACTACTGGGGCCAACGTCCTGACTTTC. Translating gives CASSFSLAPWTTGANVLTF. Full variable domain (outside the CDR3, taken from reference TRBV27 and TRBJ2-6): EAQVTQNPRYLITVTGKKLTVTCSQNMNHEYMSWYRQDPGLGLRQIYYSMNVEVTDKGDVPEGYKVSRKEKRNFPLILESPSPNQTSLYFCASSFSLAPWTTGANVLTFGAGSRLTVL.

The chain employs TRBV4-2 and TRBJ2-3, with 10 bases matching TRBD1. The germline V gene has CDR1 LGHNA and CDR2 YNFKEQ. The CDR3 has 14 residues. V shed 6 bases and J 1 base; nucleotides not matched to a gene: 1. Written as DNA, the CDR3 is TGTGCCAGCAGTGGGACAGGGGGCACAGATACGCAGTATTTT. Residues: CASSGTGGTDTQYF.

The rearrangement uses TRBV6-1 and TRBJ2-7; 7 nucleotides line up with TRBD1. The CDR3 has 17 amino acids. Trimming took 4 bases from V and 0 from J; bases not matched to a gene: 12. The germline gives CDR1 MNHNS, CDR2 SASEGT. This chain's CDR3 is CASSVILGGVISYEQYF. The CDR3 bases are TGTGCCAGCAGTGTTATTCTAGGGGGCGTTATCTCCTACGAGCAGTACTTC.

The chain is built from TRBV4-1 and TRBJ1-5; 8 bases map to TRBD1. The germline V gene has CDR1 MGHRA and CDR2 YSYEKL. V trimming: 4 bases; J trimming: 4 bases; junction bases outside the gene matches: 9. The CDR3 consists of 16 residues. CDR3 sequence (DNA): TGCGCCAGCAGCCCCTACGGGACAGGAACAAATCAGCCCCAGCATTTT. Translation: CASSPYGTGTNQPQHF.

V gene TRBV5-4 combines with J gene TRBJ1-5; possible D gene TRBD1, 5 bases. Germline-derived CDR1 and CDR2 are SGHNT and YYREEE (reference sequence). With 3 bases removed from V and 0 bases from J, the gap between germline ends came to 7 bases. CDR3 length equals 14 residues. CDR3 DNA sequence: TGTGCCAGCAGCTACCAGGGTAGCAATCAGCCCCAGCATTTT. Protein: CASSYQGSNQPQHF.